This TCR beta chain was documented in a study of T cell responses to AZD1222 COVID-19 vaccine. Germline V gene data show CDR1 as LNHDA and CDR2 as SQIVND (reference sequence). The germline V and J ends were trimmed by 3 bases and 8 bases, with 11 bases remaining between them. The CDR3 runs 14 residues. About this clone itself: The antigen is undetermined.

The analysis combined second doses at about 4 or about 12 weeks. Only in-frame clones appear in the TCRdb table, and some are missing; sequencing was by immunoSEQ multiplex PCR. Of 100,000 to 120,000 clones in the sample, 80% to 90% are singletons; the top ten hold 35% to 55%. Study results and limitations: Spike-specific TCR breadth and depth were elevated following two AZD1222 doses. Repertoire sampling was restricted to post-peak T cell response timepoints. Dominant at 160-218 and 743-854, vaccine-associated CD4 TCRs also spanned spike.

The TCR originated in an adult who received the AZD1222 COVID-19 vaccine. The sequenced sample was peripheral blood, obtained 28 days after the second AZD1222 dose. J is TRBJ1-6 and V is TRBV19, with D perhaps TRBD1 (5 bases). CDR3 nucleotide sequence: TGTGCCAGTAGTATCGGGACGGAGGATTCACCCCTCCACTTT. It translates to CASSIGTEDSPLHF.